This T cell receptor beta chain comes out of a study of cytomegalovirus exposure and HLA in healthy donors. CDR3 length: 15 amino acids. The V end was cut by 6 bases, the J end by 0 bases, with 9 bases between. Germline V gene data show CDR1 as SGHAT and CDR2 as FQNNGV. The PCR was carried out with 60 Vbeta primers and 13 Jbeta primers. Clones were read by immunoSEQ multiplex PCR, and TCRdb kept only the in-frame ones, dropping some. The sample has roughly 140,000 clones, more than 70% seen once; the top ten hold around 1.7%. Study outcomes and limitations: About 90% or about 30% of the time was how often most TCR beta V segments were productive, according to an earlier analysis.

A note on this clone: The antigen remains undetermined.

The sequence was collected from a woman aged 40-49 years in good health and CMV-seronegative. The rearrangement joins TRBV11-2 to TRBJ2-6; unclear D gene. The sequenced sample consisted of PBMCs. This CDR3 reads CASSYGSSGANVLTF. The CDR3 DNA reads as TGTGCCAGCAGTTACGGTAGCTCTGGGGCCAACGTCCTGACTTTC.